These 20 T cell receptor beta chains were sequenced from one sample in a study of PD-L1 blockade in urothelial cancer. TCRdb's table, derived via immunoSEQ multiplex PCR, lists solely in-frame clones and lacks some. The sample yields almost 50,000 clones, under 90% seen once. The time point here: pretreatment peripheral blood. The specimen was PBMCs, collected around atezolizumab (anti-PD-L1) treatment. All receptors derive from a man in his 70s with urothelial cancer.

The rearrangement uses TRBV5-1 and TRBJ2-5; a possible D gene is TRBD1 (5 bases). Trimming removed 4 bases from V and 0 bases from J, with 13 bases in between. The CDR3 sequence is 15 residues long. The germline V gene has CDR1 SGHRS and CDR2 YFSETQ. CDR3 loop: CASSPPSGNQETQYF. The CDR3, as DNA: TGCGCCAGCAGCCCTCCATCAGGGAACCAAGAGACCCAGTACTTC.

V is TRBV30 and J is TRBJ1-2, with 11 bases lining up with TRBD1. This CDR3 contains 13 residues. V shed 8 bases, J shed 3 bases, and the junction held 5 bases outside the gene matches. CDR1 is GTSNPN, CDR2 SVGIG, per germline (reference sequence). The CDR3 region has the DNA TGTGCCGGCTGGACAGGGGGCCACTATGGCTACACCTTC. Translating gives CAGWTGGHYGYTF.

This rearrangement joins TRBV19 to TRBJ2-1; D may be TRBD2 (5 bases). The CDR3 length is 17 residues. V was pared by 10 bases and J by 0 bases, with 22 bases between. Germline CDR1 and CDR2: LNHDA and SQIVND (reference sequence). CDR3 residues: CAISHGENPSSYNEQFF. The DNA of the CDR3 is TGTGCCATCTCACACGGGGAAAACCCCAGCTCCTACAATGAGCAGTTCTTC.

The V gene is TRBV9, the J gene TRBJ2-3; 8 bases map to TRBD2. V shed 0 bases, J shed 4 bases, and the junction held 7 bases outside the gene matches. The germline V gene encodes CDR1 SGDLS and CDR2 YYNGEE. This CDR3 has 16 residues. CDR3 sequence: CASSVEGGRNADTQYF. In nucleotides, the CDR3 is TGTGCCAGCAGCGTAGAGGGCGGGAGGAATGCAGATACGCAGTATTTT.

V is TRBV9 and J is TRBJ2-1; TRBD2 matches 7 bases. CDR1 and CDR2 (germline): SGDLS, YYNGEE. V lost 1 base and J lost 6; bases outside the gene matches: 7. This CDR3 has 15 amino acids. Here the CDR3 DNA reads TGTGCCAGCAGCGTATCCAGCGGGGTAGGCAATGAGCAGTTCTTC. Translated, it gives CASSVSSGVGNEQFF. Full variable domain (missing parts from reference TRBV9 and TRBJ2-1): DSGVTQTPKHLITATGQRVTLRCSPRSGDLSVYWYQQSLDQGLQFLIQYYNGEERAKGNILERFSAQQFPDLHSELNLSSLELGDSALYFCASSVSSGVGNEQFFGPGTRLTVL.

The chain recombines TRBV18 with TRBJ2-5; 9 nucleotides match TRBD1. CDR1 is KGHSH and CDR2 is LQKENI in the germline V gene. There are 16 residues in the CDR3. Losses at the gene ends were 3 bases for V and 9 bases for J; bases not matched to a gene: 14. CDR3: CASSPPQGQGAGAQYF. As DNA, the CDR3 is TGTGCCAGCTCACCGCCGCAGGGACAGGGCGCCGGGGCCCAGTACTTC.

The chain is built from TRBV30 and TRBJ2-5, with a weak D call TRBD2 (7 bases). The germline V gene has CDR1 GTSNPN and CDR2 SVGIG (reference sequence). Trimming shortened V by 1 base and J by 5 bases, and 14 bases separated the two germline ends. The CDR3 runs to 14 residues. DNA of the CDR3: TGTGCCTGGAGTGGACGGGGGGCCGGGGAGACCCAGTACTTC. Translating it yields CAWSGRGAGETQYF.

This chain connects TRBV5-1 to TRBJ2-2; 14 bases map to TRBD2. The V gene end was trimmed by 1 base and the J gene end by 4 bases; junction bases not matched to a gene: 3. The CDR3 is made up of 17 amino acids. Looked up from germline, CDR1 is SGHRS and CDR2 is YFSETQ. CDR3 in amino acids: CASSLRLAGGGTGELFF. CDR3 coding DNA: TGCGCCAGCAGCTTGCGACTAGCGGGAGGGGGCACCGGGGAGCTGTTTTTT.

This clone was found once. The V and J genes are TRBV7-3 and TRBJ2-2, with 7 bases matching TRBD2. The CDR3 covers 15 residues. Germline values: CDR1 SGHTA, CDR2 FQGTGA. The V and J ends lost 3 bases and 5 bases, in that order; junction bases with no gene match: 6. For the CDR3, the DNA is TGTGCCAGCAGCTTGGGCGGGAGTAGGACCGGGGAGCTGTTTTTT. Translated, it gives CASSLGGSRTGELFF. The variable domain in full, with the rest retrieved from reference TRBV7-3 and TRBJ2-2, is GAGVSQTPSNKVTEKGKYVELRCDPISGHTALYWYRQSLGQGPEFLIYFQGTGAADDSGLPNDRFFAVRPEGSVSTLKIQRTERGDSAVYLCASSLGGSRTGELFFGEGSRLTVL.

CDR3 loop: CASSARTSGGQETQYF. The CDR3 nucleotides are TGTGCCAGCAGCGCGCGGACTAGCGGGGGACAAGAGACCCAGTACTTC. The chain couples TRBV7-8 to TRBJ2-5; 13 bases fit TRBD2. Germline values: CDR1 SGHVS, CDR2 FQNEAQ. V was pared by 5 bases and J by 2 bases, with 5 bases of the junction left unmatched. This CDR3 has 16 residues.

This clone turned up a few times. The chain uses TRBV4-3 and TRBJ2-1, with D perhaps TRBD2 (6 bases). The V end lost 4 bases, the J end lost 4 bases, and 17 bases lay between the germline ends. The CDR3 length is 16 residues. In germline, CDR1 is LGHNA, CDR2 YSLEER. In nucleotides, the CDR3 is TGCGCCAGCAGCCCCCGGGGGACTGGGGATTACAATGAGCAGTTCTTC. This sequence encodes CASSPRGTGDYNEQFF.

This rearrangement joins TRBV6-1 to TRBJ2-4; 10 positions match TRBD2. The CDR3 is 16 residues long. V was pared by 4 bases and J by 6 bases, with 9 bases of the junction left unmatched. Looked up from germline, CDR1 is MNHNS and CDR2 is SASEGT. The CDR3 loop reads CASSGLAGGPLNIQYF. Written as DNA, the CDR3 is TGTGCCAGCAGTGGTTTAGCGGGGGGACCCTTAAACATTCAGTACTTC.

J is TRBJ1-6 and V is TRBV19, with D possibly matching TRBD1 (5 bases). The length of the CDR3 is 17 residues. V dropped 1 base and J dropped 7 bases, with 17 bases sitting between them. Looked up from germline, CDR1 is LNHDA and CDR2 is SQIVND (reference sequence). CDR3 amino acids: CASSIGSSGRANSPLHF. The CDR3 coding sequence is TGTGCCAGTAGTATAGGTAGCTCAGGGCGAGCGAATTCACCCCTCCACTTT.

The V and J genes are TRBV7-2 and TRBJ1-5, with D perhaps TRBD1 (6 bases). CDR3 length: 14 residues. Trimming pared 6 bases from V and 9 bases from J, leaving 18 bases between. The V gene's germline CDR1 is SGHTA and CDR2 FQGNSA. Written as DNA, the CDR3 is TGTGCCAGCAGTGGGAGCAGGGGCCGGGGGCCCCAGCATTTT. It yields the protein CASSGSRGRGPQHF.

V and J are TRBV7-2 and TRBJ2-3; D uncertain. CDR1 and CDR2 from the germline V gene are SGHTA and FQGNSA. The CDR3 length is 14 residues. V dropped 5 bases and J dropped 0 bases, with 9 bases sitting between them. The CDR3 region has the DNA TGTGCCAGCAGCGTAGATTCAAGCACAGATACGCAGTATTTT. Residues: CASSVDSSTDTQYF.

V is TRBV18 and J is TRBJ2-5, with TRBD1 matching over 9 bases. CDR3 length equals 15 residues. V shed 5 bases, J shed 4 bases, and the junction held 8 bases outside the gene matches. Germline V lookup: CDR1 KGHSH, CDR2 LQKENI. CDR3 DNA: TGTGCCAGCTCATCGGGGACAGGGAGGGGAGAGACCCAGTACTTC. Residues: CASSSGTGRGETQYF. Variable domain in full (rest from reference TRBV18 and TRBJ2-5): NAGVMQNPRHLVRRRGQEARLRCSPMKGHSHVYWYRQLPEEGLKFMVYLQKENIIDESGMPKERFSAEFPKEGPSILRIQQVVRGDSAAYFCASSSGTGRGETQYFGPGTRLLVL.

The genes are TRBV5-6 and TRBJ2-1, with a weak D call TRBD2 (6 bases). V gave up 4 bases and J gave up 9 bases, with 14 bases separating them. Per germline, CDR1 SGHDT and CDR2 YYEEEE. The CDR3 is 13 amino acids. CDR3 DNA sequence: TGTGCCAGCAGCCCCCGATACGGGGGTGAGCAGTTCTTC. This sequence encodes CASSPRYGGEQFF.

The gene calls are TRBV7-2 and TRBJ2-1; 14 bases line up with TRBD2. V shed 5 bases and J 9 bases; nucleotides not matched to a gene: 6. The CDR3 is 15 amino acids. Germline lookup yields CDR1 SGHTA and CDR2 FQGNSA. CDR3 region: CASSPTSGGVGEQFF. The CDR3 region has the DNA TGTGCCAGCAGCCCGACTAGCGGGGGGGTTGGTGAGCAGTTCTTC.

This clone was seen only a few times. The V call is TRBV5-4, the J call TRBJ1-5; weak D call: TRBD1 (6 bases). The CDR3 is 14 amino acids. In germline, CDR1 is SGHNT, CDR2 YYREEE (reference sequence). V was clipped by 9 bases and J by 7 bases, with 20 bases between them. The CDR3 protein is CATGSGVGIQPQHF. The DNA of the CDR3 is TGTGCCACCGGATCAGGGGTTGGGATCCAGCCCCAGCATTTT. Drawing the rest from reference TRBV5-4 and TRBJ1-5, the complete variable domain is ETGVTQSPTHLIKTRGQQVTLRCSSQSGHNTVSWYQQALGQGPQFIFQYYREEENGRGNFPPRFSGLQFPNYSSELNVNALELDDSALYLCATGSGVGIQPQHFGDGTRLSIL.

The rearrangement uses TRBV6-6 and TRBJ1-5, with 12 bases lining up with TRBD1. The CDR3 has 16 residues. CDR1 is MNHNY and CDR2 is SVGAGI in the germline V gene (reference sequence). V trimming: 6 bases; J trimming: 6 bases; junction bases outside the gene matches: 9. The CDR3 region has the DNA TGTGCCAGCAGGCCCGAGGGACAGGGGGCGGGTCAGCCCCAGCATTTT. Amino acids: CASRPEGQGAGQPQHF.